This T cell receptor beta chain was identified during a study of T-cell reconstitution after alpha-beta-depleted transplantation in children. TCRbeta library preparation incorporated unique molecular identifiers. TCRdb called the PCR reads again in MiXCR, with one record for every CDR3 protein. Of 200,000 to 250,000 distinct CDR3 sequences detected, around 12% appear once; the ten largest clones hold approximately 2.9%. This clonotype was found many times. Germline CDR1 reads DFQATT; CDR2 reads SNEGSKA (reference sequence). CDR3 length: 14 residues. Trimming removed 5 bases from V and 5 bases from J, with 19 bases in between.

This sequence was found in a human donor who donated a stem cell graft to a child with acute lymphoblastic leukemia. The sample was PBMCs from the stem cell graft donor, taken from the stem cell graft. The chain recombines TRBV20-1 with TRBJ2-7, with D perhaps matching TRBD1 or TRBD2 (6 bases each). This chain's CDR3 is CSASTKQGGNEQYF. The CDR3 nucleotides read TGCAGTGCTTCGACGAAACAGGGAGGTAACGAGCAGTACTTC.